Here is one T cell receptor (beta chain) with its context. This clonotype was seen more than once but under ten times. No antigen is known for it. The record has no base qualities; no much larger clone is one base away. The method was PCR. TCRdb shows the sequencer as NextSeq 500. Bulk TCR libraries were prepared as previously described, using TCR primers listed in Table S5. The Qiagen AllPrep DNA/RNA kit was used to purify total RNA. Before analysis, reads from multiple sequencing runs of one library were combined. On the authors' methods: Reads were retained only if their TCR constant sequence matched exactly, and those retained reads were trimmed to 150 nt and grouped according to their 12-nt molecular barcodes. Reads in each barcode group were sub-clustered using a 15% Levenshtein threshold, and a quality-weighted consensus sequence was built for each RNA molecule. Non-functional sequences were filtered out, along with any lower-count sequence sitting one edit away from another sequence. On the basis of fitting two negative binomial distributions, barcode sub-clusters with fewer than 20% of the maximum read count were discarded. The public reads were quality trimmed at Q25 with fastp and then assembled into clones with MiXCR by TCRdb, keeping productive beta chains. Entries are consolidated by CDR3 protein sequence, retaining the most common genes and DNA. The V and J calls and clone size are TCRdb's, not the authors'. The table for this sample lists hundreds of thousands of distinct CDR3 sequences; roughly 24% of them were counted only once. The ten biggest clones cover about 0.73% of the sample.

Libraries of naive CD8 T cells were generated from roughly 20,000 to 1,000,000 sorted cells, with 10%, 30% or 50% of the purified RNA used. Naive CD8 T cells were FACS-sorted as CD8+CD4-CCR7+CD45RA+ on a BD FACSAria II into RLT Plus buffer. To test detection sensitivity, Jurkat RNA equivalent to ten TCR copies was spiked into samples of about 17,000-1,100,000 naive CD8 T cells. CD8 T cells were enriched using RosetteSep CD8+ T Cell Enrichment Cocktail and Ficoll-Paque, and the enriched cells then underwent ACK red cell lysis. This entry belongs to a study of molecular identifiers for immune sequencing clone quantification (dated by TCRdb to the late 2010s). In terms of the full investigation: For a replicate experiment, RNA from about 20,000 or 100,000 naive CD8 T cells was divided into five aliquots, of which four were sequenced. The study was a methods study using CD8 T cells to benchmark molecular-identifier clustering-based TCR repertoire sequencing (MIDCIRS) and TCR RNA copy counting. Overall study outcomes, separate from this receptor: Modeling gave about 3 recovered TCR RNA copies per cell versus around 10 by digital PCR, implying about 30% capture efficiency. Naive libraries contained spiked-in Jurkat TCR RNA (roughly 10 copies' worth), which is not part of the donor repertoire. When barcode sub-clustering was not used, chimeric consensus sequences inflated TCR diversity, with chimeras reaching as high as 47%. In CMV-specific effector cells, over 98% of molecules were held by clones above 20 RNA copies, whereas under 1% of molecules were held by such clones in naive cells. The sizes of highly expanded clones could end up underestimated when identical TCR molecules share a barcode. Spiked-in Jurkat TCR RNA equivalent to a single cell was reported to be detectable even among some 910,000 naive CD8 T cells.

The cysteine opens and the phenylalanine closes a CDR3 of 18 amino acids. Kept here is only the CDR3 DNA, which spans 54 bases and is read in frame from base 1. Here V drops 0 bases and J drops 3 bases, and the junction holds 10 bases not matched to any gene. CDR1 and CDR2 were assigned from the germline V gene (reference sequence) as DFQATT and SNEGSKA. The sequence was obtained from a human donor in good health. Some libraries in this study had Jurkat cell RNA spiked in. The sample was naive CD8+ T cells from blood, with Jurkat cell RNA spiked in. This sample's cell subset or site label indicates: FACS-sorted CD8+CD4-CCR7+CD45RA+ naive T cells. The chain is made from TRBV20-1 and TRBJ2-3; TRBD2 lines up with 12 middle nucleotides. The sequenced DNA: TGCAGTGCTAGAGATCTTGAGGCTAGCGGGGGGGCTACAGATACGCAGTATTTT. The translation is CSARDLEASGGATDTQYF.